A selection of T cell receptor beta chains follows, all from one sample in a study of PD-L1 blockade in urothelial cancer. Assay: immunoSEQ multiplex PCR; the TCRdb copy retains only in-frame clones and omits some. This repertoire shows roughly 110,000 clones, approximately 90% found once; its top ten account for about 4%. This material consisted of PBMCs, taken around atezolizumab (anti-PD-L1) treatment. Receptors were obtained from a man aged 55 to 70 with urothelial cancer. CDR3s leave out the opening cysteine and the closing phenylalanine or tryptophan. Each record gives: V gene, J gene, CDR3 protein.

v_gene: TRBV19; j_gene: TRBJ1-2; CDR3aa: ASIGLGGGLVYGYT
v_gene: TRBV7-2; j_gene: TRBJ2-3; CDR3aa: ASSLAVRGSGTDTQY
v_gene: TRBV5-4; j_gene: TRBJ1-2; CDR3aa: ASSLAIRDYGYT
v_gene: TRBV6-5; j_gene: TRBJ2-1; CDR3aa: ASANDGNEQF
v_gene: TRBV2; j_gene: TRBJ2-7; CDR3aa: ASSVRQIYEQY
v_gene: TRBV2; j_gene: TRBJ1-4; CDR3aa: ASSETRLRRLF
v_gene: TRBV6-6; j_gene: TRBJ1-4; CDR3aa: ASSPEGASNEKLF
v_gene: TRBV6-5; j_gene: TRBJ1-5; CDR3aa: ASRGQSSNQPQH
v_gene: TRBV6-5; j_gene: TRBJ2-7; CDR3aa: ASSPTDSSYEQY
v_gene: TRBV27; j_gene: TRBJ2-5; CDR3aa: ASSLGDRGLETQY
v_gene: TRBV28; j_gene: TRBJ2-3; CDR3aa: ASSLTTGALSTDTQY
v_gene: TRBV7-6; j_gene: TRBJ2-5; CDR3aa: ASSYPGTGGKETQY
v_gene: TRBV5-1; j_gene: TRBJ2-6; CDR3aa: ASSQDWDRHSGANVLT
v_gene: TRBV7-2; j_gene: TRBJ2-7; CDR3aa: ASSLEGQPYSYEQY
v_gene: TRBV6-5; j_gene: TRBJ2-5; CDR3aa: ASNPRAGGPETQY
v_gene: TRBV6-1; j_gene: TRBJ2-2; CDR3aa: ASSLSRGNGELF
v_gene: TRBV10-3; j_gene: TRBJ2-2; CDR3aa: AIGNGELL
v_gene: TRBV5-4; j_gene: TRBJ2-1; CDR3aa: ASSLVGGATAYNEQF
v_gene: TRBV18; j_gene: TRBJ2-3; CDR3aa: ASSRLSGVSSTDTQY
v_gene: TRBV5-1; j_gene: TRBJ2-3; CDR3aa: ASRQGMVTDTQY
v_gene: TRBV9; j_gene: TRBJ2-1; CDR3aa: ASSSRLNNEQF
v_gene: TRBV28; j_gene: TRBJ1-2; CDR3aa: ASDRANYGYT
v_gene: TRBV4-1; j_gene: TRBJ1-1; CDR3aa: ASSQDRGNTEAF
v_gene: TRBV5-4; j_gene: TRBJ1-2; CDR3aa: ASSSRGGGNYGYT
v_gene: TRBV7-2; j_gene: TRBJ1-1; CDR3aa: ASSLAQRGVAF
v_gene: TRBV4-3; j_gene: TRBJ2-3; CDR3aa: ASSQEALAGGADTQY
v_gene: TRBV9; j_gene: TRBJ2-7; CDR3aa: ASSPGGQGFYEQY
v_gene: TRBV7-3; j_gene: TRBJ2-2; CDR3aa: ASSLNSPMNTGELF
v_gene: TRBV11-3; j_gene: TRBJ2-1; CDR3aa: ASSLGLAGGEQF
v_gene: TRBV7-9; j_gene: TRBJ1-1; CDR3aa: ASSLGQGNTEAF